These 3 T cell receptor beta chains came from one sample sequenced in a study of cytomegalovirus exposure and HLA in healthy donors. PCR was performed using 60 Vbeta and 13 Jbeta primers. The assay was immunoSEQ multiplex PCR, and TCRdb's table has in-frame clones only and misses some. The profile shows around 150,000 clones, approximately 75% of them singletons. Sample: PBMCs. The receptor set was obtained from a man aged 45-65 years in good health and CMV-seropositive.

This chain joins TRBV7-9 and TRBJ2-2, with D perhaps TRBD1 (6 bases). Germline V gives CDR1 SEHNR, CDR2 FQNEAQ (reference sequence). This CDR3 spans 15 amino acids. V was clipped by 1 base and J by 1 base, with 7 bases between them. CDR3 loop: CASSLEGGNTGELFF. The CDR3 DNA sequence: TGTGCCAGCAGCTTAGAAGGGGGGAACACCGGGGAGCTGTTTTTT.

This clone was observed a few times. The chain joins TRBV9 to TRBJ2-7, with 7 bases lining up with TRBD1. CDR1 and CDR2 (germline): SGDLS, YYNGEE. The CDR3 length is 14 residues. V shed 4 bases and J 2 bases; nucleotides not matched to a gene: 6. DNA for the CDR3: TGTGCCAGCAGCCCCCCGGACAGGCCCTACGAGCAGTACTTC. Its translation is CASSPPDRPYEQYF.

DNA for the CDR3: TGTGCCAGCAGTCCCAGGAACTCCTACGAGCAGTACTTC. It is translated as CASSPRNSYEQYF. J is TRBJ2-7 and V is TRBV27; unclear D gene. The CDR3 is made up of 13 amino acids. Trimming shortened V by 5 bases and J by 0 bases, and 8 bases separated the two germline ends. Germline V lookup: CDR1 MNHEY, CDR2 SMNVEV (reference sequence).